This T cell receptor beta chain was profiled in a study of graft-versus-host responses after intestinal transplantation. Overall study results and limits: Investigators detected GvH clones in recipient marrow, with some emerging earlier in ileum or blood.

Sequencing used immunoSEQ multiplex PCR; TCRdb keeps in-frame clones, though not all of them. The sample has about 100,000 clones; about nine tenths are singletons. The CDR3 totals 15 residues. CDR1 is MNHNS and CDR2 is SASEGT in the germline V gene. V lost 6 bases and J 0 bases, leaving 12 bases between the germline ends. This clone was observed a single time. As yet, its antigen is unknown. This sample comprised unstimulated CD4+ T cells sorted from spleen or lymph node cells, obtained before transplant. The chain combines TRBV6-1 with TRBJ1-5; D possibly corresponds to TRBD1 (5 bases). The clonotype originates from a human donor who was the organ donor for an intestinal transplant. The CDR3, as DNA: TGTGCCAGCAGCGAGACAGTCAATAGCAATCAGCCCCAGCATTTT. Its protein product is CASSETVNSNQPQHF.